This T cell receptor (beta chain) was retrieved from a study of early T cells in non-severe SARS-CoV-2 infection. Study at large: The sequenced material was bulk RNA from unsorted whole blood, and its chains were unpaired.

One entry per CDR3 protein, called by TCRdb with MiXCR from the 5' RACE reads. Seen here are around 30,000 distinct CDR3 sequences, about 5% observed once, and the top ten hold 10% to 14%. The sample holds many counts of this clonotype. This clonotype was obtained from an adult who was a healthcare worker with PCR-confirmed SARS-CoV-2 infection or an uninfected control (not recorded which). Sequenced sample: whole blood.

CDR3 sequence (DNA): TGTGCCAGCAGTTACTCAACTGAAGCTTTCTTT. Residues: CASSYSTEAFF. The V call is TRBV28, the J call TRBJ1-1; D remains ambiguous. CDR3 size: 11 residues. Germline V gene sequence: CDR1 MDHEN, CDR2 SYDVKM. Trimming shortened V by 4 bases and J by 5 bases, and 5 bases separated the two germline ends.